Below are 14 T cell receptor beta chains sequenced from a single sample in a study of response to subunit inactivated influenza vaccine. TCRdb passed the RT-PCR reads through MiXCR, listing each CDR3 protein once. The sample records over 800,000 distinct CDR3 sequences, 21% being singletons. The sequenced sample was PBMCs from blood, obtained roughly 5 days after vaccination. The receptor source for this set is a man aged 50-60 years who received an inactivated influenza vaccine.

This clonotype was counted between two and nine times. The genes are TRBV5-5 and TRBJ2-7; D is perhaps TRBD2 (5 bases). Germline V CDR1 and CDR2: SGHKS, YYEKEE (reference sequence). V lost 1 base to trimming and J lost 2 bases, with 13 bases between them. The CDR3 runs 15 residues. The CDR3 DNA is TGTGCCAGCAGCTTGACCGGGAACCCCACCTACGAGCAGTACTTC. Protein: CASSLTGNPTYEQYF.

This chain joins TRBV7-8 and TRBJ2-7, with D possibly matching TRBD1 (7 bases). V was shortened by 4 bases and J by 6 bases, with 19 bases between the two germline ends. Germline V lookup: CDR1 SGHVS, CDR2 FQNEAQ. The CDR3 is 15 residues long. CDR3 DNA sequence: TGTGCCAGCAGCTCGTTTACAGGGGAGGAGGTCGAGCAGTACTTC. It yields the protein CASSSFTGEEVEQYF.

This clonotype came up a few times. The chain uses TRBV11-1 and TRBJ2-3; possibly TRBD2 for D (5 bases). V gave up 6 bases and J gave up 0 bases, with 10 bases separating them. The germline gives CDR1 SGHAT, CDR2 FQDESV (reference sequence). The CDR3 is 14 residues long. As DNA, the CDR3 is TGTGCCAGCAGAAGGAGCGGAAGCACAGATACGCAGTATTTT. Translated, it gives CASRRSGSTDTQYF.

This chain joins TRBV7-3 and TRBJ2-3; D may correspond to TRBD1 or TRBD2 (5 bases each). The V end lost 2 bases, the J end lost 3 bases, and 21 bases lay between the germline ends. Germline-derived CDR1 and CDR2 are SGHTA and FQGTGA. The CDR3 has 18 residues. CDR3 residues: CASSLVAVGVGETDTQYF. Written as DNA, the CDR3 is TGTGCCAGCAGCTTAGTCGCGGTGGGTGTAGGGGAGACAGATACGCAGTATTTT.

This clonotype was seen a handful of times. The chain carries TRBV15 and TRBJ2-7; tentatively, D is TRBD1 (6 bases). CDR3 length: 16 amino acids. Germline loops: CDR1 LNHNV, CDR2 YYDKDF (reference sequence). V lost 5 bases and J 7 bases, leaving 24 bases between the germline ends. CDR3: CATSRGQSQVPGEQYF. DNA of the CDR3: TGTGCCACCAGCCGAGGACAGTCTCAGGTCCCGGGGGAGCAGTACTTC. The full variable domain, completed using reference TRBV15 and TRBJ2-7, is DAMVIQNPRYQVTQFGKPVTLSCSQTLNHNVMYWYQQKSSQAPKLLFHYYDKDFNNEADTPDNFQSRRPNTSFCFLDIRSPGLGDTAMYLCATSRGQSQVPGEQYFGPGTRLTVT.

The genes are TRBV10-3 and TRBJ2-3; perhaps TRBD2 as D (5 bases). CDR1 and CDR2 (germline): ENHRY, SYGVKD. Trimming took 5 bases from V and 1 from J, leaving 10 bases between them. The CDR3 is 14 amino acids. CDR3 nucleotide sequence: TGTGCCATCAGTATTGAGAGGGGCACAGATACGCAGTATTTT. Translated, it gives CAISIERGTDTQYF.

This clonotype was picked up many times. This chain links TRBV25-1 with TRBJ2-2; D may be TRBD1 (5 bases). The CDR3 has 15 amino acids. CDR1 MGHDK and CDR2 SYGVNS come from the germline V gene. V lost 5 bases to trimming and J lost 0 bases, with 10 bases between them. The DNA of the CDR3 is TGTGCCAGCAGTCCCGCAGGGACGAACACCGGGGAGCTGTTTTTT. This codes for CASSPAGTNTGELFF.

The rearrangement links TRBV10-3 to TRBJ2-1; 11 bases fit TRBD2. V lost 4 bases and J lost 3; bases outside the gene matches: 5. From germline, CDR1 is ENHRY and CDR2 SYGVKD. This CDR3 has 16 amino acids. CDR3 in DNA: TGTGCCATCAGTGTGTCCGGGACTAGCGGCTACAATGAGCAGTTCTTC. It encodes CAISVSGTSGYNEQFF.

The table lists this clonotype with a few counts. This rearrangement joins TRBV6-5 to TRBJ2-1; 11 nucleotides line up with TRBD1. Germline V gene sequence: CDR1 MNHEY, CDR2 SVGAGI. The junction had 10 bases not matched to a gene; V was cut back by 0 bases and J by 3 bases. The CDR3 has 19 amino acids. The CDR3 bases are TGTGCCAGCAGTTACTCTCACGGGACAGGGGGGAGATTCTACAATGAGCAGTTCTTC. Its protein is CASSYSHGTGGRFYNEQFF.

As to this clonotype: At one end, the junction sequence differs from germline, possibly due to a read error. Written as DNA, the CDR3 is TGTGCTAGCAGCTTAGCGTGGGGGAGCGAGCAGTACTTC. It yields the protein CASSLAWGSEQYF. The chain carries TRBV7-7 and TRBJ2-7, with D perhaps TRBD1 or TRBD2 (5 bases each). The CDR3 is 13 amino acids. Germline V gene lookup returns CDR1 SSHAT and CDR2 FNYEAQ (reference sequence).

The chain couples TRBV6-5 to TRBJ2-3, with a weak D call TRBD1 (6 bases). Trimming shortened V by 0 bases and J by 0 bases, and 13 bases separated the two germline ends. This CDR3 is built from 17 residues. CDR1 and CDR2 (germline): MNHEY, SVGAGI. CDR3 bases: TGTGCCAGCAGTTACTCTCTGACAGGTCCTAGCACAGATACGCAGTATTTT. Amino acids: CASSYSLTGPSTDTQYF.

The rearrangement links TRBV20-1 to TRBJ2-2; 8 bases line up with TRBD1. The CDR3 length is 13 residues. The junction had 5 bases not matched to a gene; V was cut back by 8 bases and J by 3 bases. From germline, CDR1 is DFQATT and CDR2 SNEGSKA (reference sequence). The CDR3 is CSQETGDTGELFF. The CDR3 DNA is TGCAGTCAGGAGACAGGGGACACCGGGGAGCTGTTTTTT.

The J gene is TRBJ2-7, the V gene TRBV3-1, with 8 bases fitting TRBD2. Per the germline V gene, CDR1 is LGHDT and CDR2 is YNNKEL (reference sequence). The CDR3 extends over 15 amino acids. V lost 1 base and J lost 4; bases outside the gene matches: 6. In DNA form, the CDR3 reads TGTGCCAGCAGCCAAGCCACCGGGAGGGAGTACGAGCAGTACTTC. Amino acids: CASSQATGREYEQYF.

The chain is built from TRBV3-1 and TRBJ2-3; D remains unclear. With 3 bases removed from V and 0 bases from J, the gap between germline ends came to 10 bases. The CDR3 contains 15 residues. The germline V gene encodes CDR1 LGHDT and CDR2 YNNKEL (reference sequence). The CDR3 protein is CASSQDPPSTDTQYF. In DNA form, the CDR3 reads TGTGCCAGCAGCCAGGACCCTCCCAGCACAGATACGCAGTATTTT.